Included here is one T cell receptor beta chain sequence, with context. Its antigen is as yet unknown. TCR beta CDR3 sequences were amplified from RNA transcripts. In the first-round RT-PCR of the TCR CDR3, the HTBI primer set was used. TCRdb independently ran MiXCR on the multiplex PCR reads; one entry per CDR3 protein. The table lists a few hundred thousand distinct CDR3 sequences, about a sixth of them singletons. This specimen belongs to a study of T cells in Graves' hyperthyroidism and ophthalmopathy. Findings and limits, study-wide: Peripheral blood also featured most of the thyroid clonotypes expanded above 0.001.

Germline loops: CDR1 DFQATT, CDR2 SNEGSKA (reference sequence). CDR3 length equals 16 residues. V trimming: 4 bases; J trimming: 6 bases; junction bases outside the gene matches: 11. The sample consisted of blood. This receptor was taken from a woman aged 25 to 39 with Graves' hyperthyroidism. This sequence joins TRBV20-1 and TRBJ2-1, with 11 bases aligning to TRBD2. In DNA form, the CDR3 reads TGCAGTGCTAACCACTGGACTAGCGGGCCACTCAATGAGCAGTTCTTC. Its translation is CSANHWTSGPLNEQFF.